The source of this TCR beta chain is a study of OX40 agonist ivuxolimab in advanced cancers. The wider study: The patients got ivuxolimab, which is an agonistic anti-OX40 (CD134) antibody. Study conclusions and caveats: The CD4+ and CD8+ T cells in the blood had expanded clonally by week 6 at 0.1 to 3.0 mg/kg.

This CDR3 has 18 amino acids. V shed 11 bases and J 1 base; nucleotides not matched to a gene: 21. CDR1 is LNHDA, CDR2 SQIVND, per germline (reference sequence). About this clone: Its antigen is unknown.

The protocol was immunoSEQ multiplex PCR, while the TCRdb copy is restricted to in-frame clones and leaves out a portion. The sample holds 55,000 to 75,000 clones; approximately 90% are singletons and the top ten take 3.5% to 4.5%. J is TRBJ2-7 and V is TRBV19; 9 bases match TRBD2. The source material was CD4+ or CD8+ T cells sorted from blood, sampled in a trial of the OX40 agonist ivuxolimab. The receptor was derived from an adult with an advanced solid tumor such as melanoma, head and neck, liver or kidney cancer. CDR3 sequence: CASEGPFEGREGSYEQYF. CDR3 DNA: TGTGCCTCCGAGGGGCCCTTCGAGGGGCGGGAGGGTTCCTACGAGCAGTACTTC.